This T cell receptor (beta chain) was captured by sequencing in a study of T cell changes during pregnancy in multiple sclerosis. In germline, CDR1 is SQVTM, CDR2 ANQGSEA. Trimming took 6 bases from V and 1 from J; bases not matched to a gene: 9. This CDR3 region has 15 residues. TCRdb's copy holds only in-frame clones and misses some; the assay was immunoSEQ multiplex PCR. The sample yields around 33,000 clones, nearly 90% seen once. The chain combines TRBV29-1 with TRBJ2-3; 8 positions match TRBD2. The material sequenced was CD4+ T cells from peripheral blood mononuclear cells, taken in the third trimester of pregnancy. The receptor was isolated from a female donor in good health, enrolled as a control in a pregnancy study. CDR3 bases: TGCAGCGTGAACCCGGGGGGGCTAGGCACAGATACGCAGTATTTT. It encodes CSVNPGGLGTDTQYF.